A single sample gave rise to the 26 T cell receptor beta chains below, sequenced in a study of blood T cell repertoires in COVID-19. The data were produced by immunoSEQ multiplex PCR, yet TCRdb's version contains in-frame clones alone and is incomplete. The profile shows about 300,000 clones, roughly 90% of them singletons. The sequenced sample was peripheral blood. All receptors come from a man younger than 30 who had recovered from COVID-19.

V gene TRBV27 combines with J gene TRBJ2-1, with no clear D. CDR3 length: 14 amino acids. Germline CDR1 MNHEY, CDR2 SMNVEV (reference sequence). V lost 2 bases and J lost 4, with 9 bases in between. The CDR3 DNA reads TGTGCCAGCAGTTTAACTTCGGAGTACAATGAGCAGTTCTTC. Its translation: CASSLTSEYNEQFF.

V and J are TRBV27 and TRBJ1-3; a weak D match, TRBD1 (5 bases). Germline V gives CDR1 MNHEY, CDR2 SMNVEV (reference sequence). V lost 5 bases and J lost 0, with 14 bases in between. The CDR3 has 16 amino acids. This CDR3 is CASSPSSGGSGNTIYF. The CDR3 DNA reads TGTGCCAGCAGTCCTTCAAGCGGGGGCTCTGGAAACACCATATATTTT.

The chain carries TRBV5-5 and TRBJ1-1; TRBD1 agrees at 7 bases. From germline, CDR1 is SGHKS and CDR2 YYEKEE (reference sequence). J lost 5 bases, V lost 2 bases, and 3 bases had no gene match. The CDR3 totals 13 residues. The CDR3 reads CASSFDRDTEAFF. In DNA, the CDR3 is TGTGCCAGCAGCTTCGACAGGGATACTGAAGCTTTCTTT.

This clone was detected once. The rearrangement joins TRBV5-1 to TRBJ2-5; 9 nucleotides align to TRBD2. Germline trimming cut 3 bases from V and 5 bases from J; bases unmatched to any gene: 11. The germline CDR1 and CDR2 sequences are SGHRS and YFSETQ. The CDR3 contains 16 residues. CDR3 bases: TGCGCCAGCAGCTCCTTGCTAGCGGGACATGGGGAGACCCAGTACTTC. It translates to CASSSLLAGHGETQYF.

V and J are TRBV12-3 or TRBV12-4 and TRBJ1-6; D is possibly TRBD1 (5 bases). CDR3 size: 13 residues. Deletions cut 6 bases from V and 8 bases from J, with 11 bases between. The CDR3 DNA reads as TGTGCCAGCAGCGAACAGGCTGATTCACCCCTCCACTTT. As protein: CASSEQADSPLHF.

The rearrangement links TRBV11-2 to TRBJ1-5, with 8 positions matching TRBD1. Trimming at V came to 5 bases and at J to 0 bases, leaving 9 bases not matched to a gene. CDR1 SGHAT and CDR2 FQNNGV come from the germline V gene. The CDR3 contains 17 residues. The CDR3 protein is CASSPDRETYSNQPQHF. CDR3 bases: TGTGCCAGCAGCCCGGACAGGGAGACTTATAGCAATCAGCCCCAGCATTTT.

The chain uses TRBV6-5 and TRBJ1-1; D may be TRBD1 (5 bases). Germline V CDR1 and CDR2: MNHEY, SVGAGI. The V gene lost 5 bases and the J gene lost 0 bases, with 10 bases spanning the gap. The CDR3 consists of 14 residues. The CDR3 loop is CASSRQYMNTEAFF. The CDR3, as DNA: TGTGCCAGCAGTCGACAGTACATGAACACTGAAGCTTTCTTT.

The chain employs TRBV11-2 and TRBJ1-3; D is ambiguous. Between the trimmed V and J ends, which lost 4 bases and 5 bases, there was a span of 6 bases. The CDR3 is 12 amino acids. Germline V gives CDR1 SGHAT, CDR2 FQNNGV. The CDR3 protein is CASSSQRNTIYF. For the CDR3, the DNA is TGTGCCAGCAGCTCACAGAGAAACACCATATATTTT.

The J gene is TRBJ2-7, the V gene TRBV5-4, with TRBD2 as a possible D gene (7 bases). This CDR3 has 17 residues. In germline, CDR1 is SGHNT, CDR2 YYREEE (reference sequence). V lost 5 bases to trimming and J lost 1 base, with 22 bases between them. The CDR3 DNA reads TGTGCCAGCAGTTATGGGAGGGGCGGAACAGGGTCCTACGAGCAGTACTTC. Translating it yields CASSYGRGGTGSYEQYF.

The V call is TRBV10-3, the J call TRBJ2-7; D not certain. The V and J ends lost 1 base and 3 bases respectively, with 10 bases between them. This CDR3 spans 14 amino acids. Per the germline V gene, CDR1 is ENHRY and CDR2 is SYGVKD. This chain's CDR3 is CAISEFEVGYEQYF. The CDR3 bases are TGTGCCATCAGTGAGTTTGAGGTAGGCTACGAGCAGTACTTC.

The rearrangement links TRBV3-1 (or the pseudogene TRBV3-2) to TRBJ2-5; 12 bases line up with TRBD2. Trimming took 2 bases from V and 5 from J; bases not matched to a gene: 6. The V gene's germline CDR1 is LGHDT and CDR2 YNNKEL (reference sequence). The CDR3 runs 16 residues. CDR3 DNA: TGTGCCAGCAGCCAATGGGGGCTAGCGGGAGGGGAGACCCAGTACTTC. Translation gives CASSQWGLAGGETQYF.

This chain joins TRBV2 and TRBJ2-7; 8 nucleotides line up with TRBD2. The J segment lost 2 bases and the V segment lost 3 bases, leaving 6 bases of the junction unmatched. This CDR3 is built from 15 residues. The V gene's germline CDR1 is SNHLY and CDR2 FYNNEI. The CDR3 loop reads CASSEFSGITYEQYF. In nucleotides, the CDR3 is TGTGCCAGCAGTGAGTTTAGCGGGATCACCTACGAGCAGTACTTC. Variable domain in full (rest from reference TRBV2 and TRBJ2-7): EPEVTQTPSHQVTQMGQEVILRCVPISNHLYFYWYRQILGQKVEFLVSFYNNEISEKSEIFDDQFSVERPDGSNFTLKIRSTKLEDSAMYFCASSEFSGITYEQYFGPGTRLTVT.

V and J are TRBV6-5 and TRBJ1-1; unclear D gene. This CDR3 is built from 12 residues. In germline, CDR1 is MNHEY, CDR2 SVGAGI. The V and J ends lost 8 bases and 1 base respectively, with 8 bases between them. CDR3 sequence reads: CASGRWNTEAFF. The CDR3 nucleotides read TGTGCCAGCGGGAGATGGAACACTGAAGCTTTCTTT.

The rearrangement uses TRBV18 and TRBJ2-7, with TRBD2 matching 8 bases. CDR1 is KGHSH, CDR2 LQKENI, per germline. The J segment lost 3 bases and the V segment lost 6 bases, leaving 16 bases of the junction unmatched. The CDR3 spans 17 residues. CDR3 DNA: TGTGCCAGCTCCAGCGGGGGCCCTGGCCCTCGATACTACGAGCAGTACTTC. Translation gives CASSSGGPGPRYYEQYF.

The chain uses TRBV7-8 and TRBJ1-3, with D tentatively TRBD1 (5 bases). Trimming left V 0 bases short and J 4 bases short, with 13 bases between. CDR1 is SGHVS and CDR2 is FQNEAQ in the germline V gene. The CDR3 covers 16 residues. CDR3 coding DNA: TGTGCCAGCAGCTTAGCCCTAGGGGCCGGAGGAAACACCATATATTTT. It codes for CASSLALGAGGNTIYF.

This chain joins TRBV4-1 and TRBJ2-5; TRBD2 might be the D (5 bases). This CDR3 contains 16 residues. Trimming removed 3 bases at V and 0 bases at J, with 14 bases between. From germline, CDR1 is MGHRA and CDR2 YSYEKL. The CDR3 sequence is CASSQNPGEYQETQYF. The CDR3 nucleotides read TGCGCCAGCAGCCAGAACCCCGGGGAGTACCAAGAGACCCAGTACTTC.

The rearrangement uses TRBV25-1 and TRBJ2-3; 10 positions match TRBD1. With V trimmed by 3 bases and J by 3 bases, 3 bases remained unmatched. CDR1 and CDR2 (germline): MGHDK, SYGVNS. The CDR3 spans 15 residues. CDR3 nucleotide sequence: TGTGCCAGCAGTGAGGGACAGGGGTTGACAGATACGCAGTATTTT. This translates into CASSEGQGLTDTQYF.

The sample holds one count of this clone. The chain uses TRBV5-1 and TRBJ1-1; D is uncertain. Germline assignment: CDR1 SGHRS and CDR2 YFSETQ. The V end was cut by 1 base, the J end by 7 bases, with 14 bases between. This CDR3 has 14 residues. The DNA for the CDR3 is TGCGCCAGCAGCTTGCGGATCGGGGAAGGTGAAGCTTTCTTT. It encodes CASSLRIGEGEAFF.

The chain joins TRBV4-1 to TRBJ1-4; no reliable D call. Germline V gives CDR1 MGHRA, CDR2 YSYEKL. The CDR3 length is 16 residues. Trimming took 1 base from V and 8 from J, leaving 17 bases between them. The CDR3 sequence is CASSQVRSPAREKLFF. As DNA, the CDR3 is TGCGCCAGCAGCCAAGTTCGTTCCCCCGCCCGGGAAAAACTGTTTTTT.

The chain carries TRBV3-1 (or the pseudogene TRBV3-2) and TRBJ2-7, with 9 nucleotides matching TRBD2. CDR3 length: 16 residues. The germline CDR1 and CDR2 sequences are LGHDT and YNNKEL (reference sequence). Germline trimming cut 3 bases from V and 6 bases from J; bases unmatched to any gene: 12. The CDR3 region is CASSHLELAGLGEQYF. DNA of the CDR3: TGTGCCAGCAGCCATCTGGAACTAGCGGGCCTCGGCGAGCAGTACTTC.

The chain has TRBV7-9 and TRBJ2-1; perhaps TRBD2 as D (5 bases). Trimming stripped 5 bases from V and 0 bases from J, with 14 bases between. CDR1 is SEHNR and CDR2 is FQNEAQ in the germline V gene (reference sequence). The CDR3 contains 16 residues. The CDR3 reads CASSPDYRSSYNEQFF. CDR3 bases: TGTGCCAGCAGCCCTGACTACCGGAGCTCCTACAATGAGCAGTTCTTC. The entire variable domain, with the rest obtained from reference TRBV7-9 and TRBJ2-1, is as follows: DTGVSQNPRHKITKRGQNVTFRCDPISEHNRLYWYRQTLGQGPEFLTYFQNEAQLEKSRLLSDRFSAERPKGSFSTLEIQRTEQGDSAMYLCASSPDYRSSYNEQFFGPGTRLTVL.

V usage is TRBV29-1 and J usage is TRBJ2-3, with 8 bases aligning to TRBD2. CDR1 and CDR2 (germline): SQVTM, ANQGSEA. The CDR3 spans 14 residues. Losses at the gene ends were 1 base for V and 9 bases for J; bases not matched to a gene: 9. CDR3 nucleotide sequence: TGCAGCGTTGAAGGAGTGGGGCCTAGCGGGACGCAGTATTTT. Residues: CSVEGVGPSGTQYF.

CDR3 DNA: TGTGCCAGCAGTGAATATGTCTACAGCACCAATGAGCAGTTCTTC. The encoded protein is CASSEYVYSTNEQFF. The J gene is TRBJ2-1, the V gene TRBV2; D uncertain. V was shortened by 2 bases and J by 6 bases, with 14 bases between the two germline ends. The germline CDR1 and CDR2 sequences are SNHLY and FYNNEI. The CDR3 has 15 residues.

The chain's CDR3 is CASSFEGGPSYEQYF. CDR3 sequence (DNA): TGTGCCAGCAGCTTCGAGGGAGGGCCCTCCTACGAGCAGTACTTC. The chain combines TRBV5-4 with TRBJ2-7, with TRBD2 matching over 7 bases. CDR3 length: 15 amino acids. With 2 bases clipped from V and 0 bases from J, the junction kept 5 bases outside the gene matches. Germline CDR1 is SGHNT and CDR2 is YYREEE (reference sequence).

The chain recombines TRBV21-1 with TRBJ2-7; TRBD2, as called in the table, went unchecked against the DNA. TRBV21-1 is assigned pseudogene status. CDR3 length: 20 residues. CDR3 protein: CASNNTPGLAGHHPSYEQYF. DNA of the CDR3: TGTGCCAGCAATAATACGCCGGGACTAGCGGGACACCACCCTTCCTACGAGCAGTACTTC.

The chain has TRBV30 and TRBJ1-2, with D possibly being TRBD1 (6 bases). Germline CDR1 is GTSNPN and CDR2 is SVGIG (reference sequence). With 4 bases removed from V and 6 bases from J, the gap between germline ends came to 12 bases. The CDR3 is 12 residues long. This CDR3 reads CAWTGVLDGYTF. CDR3 nucleotides: TGTGCCTGGACAGGGGTTTTGGATGGCTACACCTTC.